Presented here are 25 T cell receptor beta chains from one specimen sequenced in a study of cytomegalovirus exposure and HLA in healthy donors. The PCR made use of 60 Vbeta and 13 Jbeta primers. This table comes from immunoSEQ multiplex PCR, and its TCRdb copy is limited to in-frame clones, with some not included. The table lists about 140,000 clones, roughly 77% of them singletons. Sequencing used PBMCs. The receptors were sampled from a woman aged 25-40 years in good health and CMV-seronegative.

The CDR3 spells CASSSVGAGGSEQYF. The DNA of the CDR3 is TGTGCCAGCAGTTCCGTCGGAGCGGGAGGCAGCGAGCAGTACTTC. The chain joins TRBV28 to TRBJ2-7, with 9 nucleotides matching TRBD2. Trimming took 4 bases from V and 6 from J; bases not matched to a gene: 10. CDR1 is MDHEN and CDR2 is SYDVKM in the germline V gene. The CDR3 extends over 15 amino acids.

V gene TRBV21-1 combines with J gene TRBJ2-7; the table's D gene call, TRBD2, was not cross checked with the DNA. TRBV21-1 is labeled a pseudogene. This CDR3 is built from 16 residues. The CDR3 region has the DNA TGTGCCAGCAGCGACCGACTAGCGGGGGTGACTTCCGAGCAGTACGTC. It is translated as CASSDRLAGVTSEQYV.

The CDR3 reads CACTGQSNEKLFF. In DNA, the CDR3 is TGTGCCTGCACGGGACAGTCAAATGAAAAACTGTTTTTT. This rearrangement joins TRBV30 to TRBJ1-4; 7 nucleotides line up with TRBD1. Germline CDR1 and CDR2: GTSNPN and SVGIG (reference sequence). The V segment lost 6 bases and the J segment 5 bases; nucleotides outside the gene matches: 6. CDR3 size: 13 residues.

The chain combines TRBV9 with TRBJ2-5, with a weak D call TRBD1 (6 bases). This CDR3 is 13 amino acids long. Trimming shortened V by 2 bases and J by 2 bases, and 7 bases separated the two germline ends. The germline CDR1 and CDR2 sequences are SGDLS and YYNGEE. The CDR3 region is CASSVRGQETQYF. The CDR3 DNA sequence: TGTGCCAGCAGCGTCAGGGGACAAGAGACCCAGTACTTC.

The V gene is TRBV6-1, the J gene TRBJ1-1; D call uncertain. CDR1 and CDR2 (germline): MNHNS, SASEGT. Trimming stripped 5 bases from V and 5 bases from J, with 12 bases between. CDR3 length equals 13 residues. The chain's CDR3 is CASSIQWATEAFF. The CDR3 nucleotides read TGTGCCAGCAGTATACAGTGGGCGACTGAAGCTTTCTTT.

This clone appeared once. V is TRBV7-6 and J is TRBJ1-1; 10 positions match TRBD1. CDR1 is SGHVS, CDR2 FNYEAQ, per germline. The CDR3 runs to 14 residues. The junction had 7 bases not matched to a gene; V was cut back by 5 bases and J by 7 bases. The CDR3 DNA follows: TGTGCCAGCAGCCGGGGGACAGGGGCATATGAAGCTTTCTTT. Translating gives CASSRGTGAYEAFF.

This rearrangement joins TRBV28 to TRBJ2-7; the match to TRBD2 covers 10 bases. The J segment lost 4 bases and the V segment lost 4 bases, leaving 4 bases of the junction unmatched. This CDR3 is built from 14 residues. Germline V lookup: CDR1 MDHEN, CDR2 SYDVKM. The CDR3 nucleotides are TGTGCCAGCAGTTCGGGACTAGCGATGTACGAGCAGTACTTC. Amino acid sequence: CASSSGLAMYEQYF.

The chain has TRBV10-3 and TRBJ2-1, with 12 positions matching TRBD2. V dropped 4 bases and J dropped 2; count of bases not matched to a gene: 9. Germline lookup yields CDR1 ENHRY and CDR2 SYGVKD. There are 18 residues in the CDR3. CDR3 region: CAISGGRTSGAAYNEQFF. The CDR3 DNA sequence: TGTGCCATCAGTGGGGGGAGGACTAGCGGGGCAGCCTACAATGAGCAGTTCTTC.

This chain uses TRBV6-6 with TRBJ2-7; D is possibly TRBD1 (6 bases). The CDR3 length is 15 residues. Per the germline V gene, CDR1 is MNHNY and CDR2 is SVGAGI (reference sequence). Trimming took off 4 bases at V and 3 bases at J, with 16 bases between the two ends. CDR3 DNA: TGTGCCAGCAGTTCGGGCACTAGGGGGAGCTACGAGCAGTACTTC. Its translation: CASSSGTRGSYEQYF.

V gene TRBV13 combines with J gene TRBJ2-2, with 9 bases that match TRBD2. CDR1 and CDR2 (germline): PRHDT, FYEKMQ (reference sequence). After removal of 4 bases from V and 6 bases from J, the junction contained 12 bases not matched to a gene. There are 17 residues in the CDR3. Here the CDR3 DNA reads TGTGCCAGCAGCTCCCTCTCCCGGCGGGGGGGGGCCGGGGAGCTGTTTTTT. Translation gives CASSSLSRRGGAGELFF.

The V and J genes are TRBV6-1 and TRBJ2-2, with 12 bases lining up with TRBD1. There are 17 residues in the CDR3. CDR1 MNHNS and CDR2 SASEGT come from the germline V gene. V shed 4 bases, J shed 4 bases, and the junction held 7 bases outside the gene matches. CDR3 nucleotides: TGTGCCAGCAGTGTTCTGGGACAGGGGGCCGGCACCGGGGAGCTGTTTTTT. The encoded protein is CASSVLGQGAGTGELFF.

V and J are TRBV11-1 and TRBJ2-5; 8 bases align to TRBD1. Looked up from germline, CDR1 is SGHAT and CDR2 is FQDESV (reference sequence). J lost 5 bases, V lost 9 bases, and 11 bases had no gene match. The CDR3 is made up of 14 amino acids. DNA for the CDR3: TGTGCCAGTACCCCCCGGACAGGGAAGGAGACCCAGTACTTC. It codes for CASTPRTGKETQYF. Full variable domain (outside the CDR3, taken from reference TRBV11-1 and TRBJ2-5): EAEVAQSPRYKITEKSQAVAFWCDPISGHATLYWYRQILGQGPELLVQFQDESVVDDSQLPKDRFSAERLKGVDSTLKIQPAELGDSAMYLCASTPRTGKETQYFGPGTRLLVL.

The rearrangement joins TRBV5-1 to TRBJ2-5, with D perhaps TRBD2 (5 bases). The CDR3 consists of 12 residues. Deletions cut 3 bases from V and 5 bases from J, with 8 bases between. The germline CDR1 and CDR2 sequences are SGHRS and YFSETQ. The CDR3, as DNA: TGCGCCAGCAGCTCGACTACGGAGACCCAGTACTTC. It is translated as CASSSTTETQYF.

The CDR3 reads CASSYRGPGETQYF. CDR3 DNA: TGTGCCAGCAGTTACAGAGGGCCCGGAGAGACCCAGTACTTC. V is TRBV6-6 and J is TRBJ2-5; perhaps TRBD2 as D (5 bases). Germline lookup yields CDR1 MNHNY and CDR2 SVGAGI (reference sequence). V was clipped by 2 bases and J by 4 bases, with 11 bases between them. The CDR3 has 14 residues.

V gene TRBV11-2 combines with J gene TRBJ1-2, with 7 bases aligning to TRBD1. The ends lost 5 bases at V and 2 bases at J; junction bases unmatched: 8. Germline loops: CDR1 SGHAT, CDR2 FQNNGV. The length of the CDR3 is 15 residues. The CDR3 DNA reads as TGTGCCAGCAGCCAACCGACAGGGAGGAACTATGGCTACACCTTC. This sequence encodes CASSQPTGRNYGYTF.

This clone turned up a few times. Sequence at one end of the junction differs from germline and may be a read error. The rearrangement uses TRBV5-1 and TRBJ2-7, with 15 bases that match TRBD2. CDR1 and CDR2 (germline): SGHRS, YFSETQ. The length of the CDR3 is 15 residues. CDR3 protein: CASSWGQGLAGGGDF. CDR3 nucleotides: TGCGCCAGCAGCTGGGGACAGGGACTAGCGGGAGGAGGCGACTTC.

The V call is TRBV28, the J call TRBJ2-7, with D tentatively TRBD1 (5 bases). The CDR3 runs 14 residues. Trimming removed 5 bases from V and 1 base from J, with 12 bases in between. CDR1 is MDHEN, CDR2 SYDVKM, per germline. The CDR3 DNA follows: TGTGCCAGCAGTCTTCAGGGTTCATCCTACGAGCAGTACTTC. Its protein product is CASSLQGSSYEQYF.

This clone was detected once. The CDR3 sequence is CASSAQGQRTHGYTF. The DNA of the CDR3 is TGTGCCAGCAGCGCTCAGGGTCAGAGGACACATGGCTACACCTTC. This chain joins TRBV9 and TRBJ1-2, with D maybe TRBD1 (5 bases). The germline gives CDR1 SGDLS, CDR2 YYNGEE. This CDR3 has 15 amino acids. V lost 3 bases and J 6 bases, leaving 18 bases between the germline ends. Combining the CDR3 with reference TRBV9 and TRBJ1-2 gives the whole variable domain DSGVTQTPKHLITATGQRVTLRCSPRSGDLSVYWYQQSLDQGLQFLIQYYNGEERAKGNILERFSAQQFPDLHSELNLSSLELGDSALYFCASSAQGQRTHGYTFGSGTRLTVV.

The genes are TRBV5-1 and TRBJ2-3; 9 bases line up with TRBD2. With 0 bases clipped from V and 5 bases from J, the junction kept 7 bases outside the gene matches. In germline, CDR1 is SGHRS, CDR2 YFSETQ. The CDR3 is 16 amino acids. In DNA form, the CDR3 reads TGCGCCAGCAGCTTGGAGTCTAGCGGGGCGGGAGATACGCAGTATTTT. It codes for CASSLESSGAGDTQYF.

The chain combines TRBV9 with TRBJ1-6; D is undetermined. Trimming shortened V by 1 base and J by 10 bases, and 15 bases separated the two germline ends. The CDR3 length is 15 residues. Germline V gives CDR1 SGDLS, CDR2 YYNGEE. The CDR3 spells CASSVRAGEGSPLHF. DNA for the CDR3: TGTGCCAGCAGCGTAAGGGCAGGCGAGGGATCACCCCTCCACTTT.

The rearrangement uses TRBV28 and TRBJ1-1, with 7 bases lining up with TRBD1. This CDR3 spans 14 amino acids. Trimming took 6 bases from V and 7 from J; bases not matched to a gene: 11. Germline V lookup: CDR1 MDHEN, CDR2 SYDVKM. In nucleotides, the CDR3 is TGTGCCAGCAGCACGGGGACAGATTTGATTGAAGCTTTCTTT. It specifies CASSTGTDLIEAFF.

Concerning this clone itself: The junction departs from the called germline gene at one end, perhaps through a read error. The rearrangement uses TRBV7-9 and TRBJ2-4; TRBD2 agrees at 7 bases. Germline V gives CDR1 SEHNR, CDR2 FQNEAQ (reference sequence). The CDR3 length is 13 residues. The CDR3 loop is CSSSPRGVNIQYF. The DNA of the CDR3 is TGTTCCAGCAGCCCTCGGGGGGTAAACATTCAGTACTTC.

The CDR3 is CASSPNTAGGPDYEQYV. The DNA of the CDR3 is TGTGCCAGCAGCCCAAACACAGCGGGGGGGCCGGACTACGAGCAGTACGTC. The rearrangement uses TRBV7-9 and TRBJ2-7; TRBD2 aligns across 10 bases. CDR1 is SEHNR and CDR2 is FQNEAQ in the germline V gene (reference sequence). The V and J ends lost 5 bases and 3 bases, in that order; junction bases with no gene match: 13. The length of the CDR3 is 17 residues.

This CDR3 reads CDIGGEIEPQGNQPQHF. The DNA for the CDR3 is TGTGACATTGGGGGGGAAATCGAGCCCCAGGGGAATCAGCCCCAGCATTTT. The rearrangement links TRBV7-3 to TRBJ1-5; possibly TRBD1 for D (6 bases). This CDR3 is built from 17 residues. CDR1 SGHTA and CDR2 FQGTGA come from the germline V gene.

This clone was observed a handful of times. This chain connects TRBV2 to TRBJ2-2; TRBD2 might be the D (6 bases). With 5 bases removed from V and 0 bases from J, the gap between germline ends came to 10 bases. The germline gives CDR1 SNHLY, CDR2 FYNNEI. The CDR3 runs 15 residues. CDR3 in DNA: TGTGCCAGCAGTACGGAGGGGACGAACACCGGGGAGCTGTTTTTT. Amino acid sequence: CASSTEGTNTGELFF.